The 8 T cell receptor beta chains given below trace back to one sample, sequenced in a study of blood T cell repertoires in COVID-19. The protocol was immunoSEQ multiplex PCR, while the TCRdb copy is restricted to in-frame clones and leaves out a portion. The sample comprises under 250,000 clones, roughly 83% of which are singletons, and approximately 6% rests with the top ten. The sequenced material came from peripheral blood. All receptors derive from a woman at least 80 years old with COVID-19, enrolled during active disease.

V usage is TRBV2 and J usage is TRBJ2-3; tentatively, D is TRBD2 (7 bases). Trimming shortened V by 11 bases and J by 6 bases, and 24 bases separated the two germline ends. This CDR3 comprises 15 residues. Per the germline V gene, CDR1 is SNHLY and CDR2 is FYNNEI. CDR3 sequence: CASSMRGHTRDTQYF. The CDR3 DNA is TGTGCCTCCAGCATGCGGGGGCATACCCGCGATACGCAGTATTTT.

This chain connects TRBV28 to TRBJ1-2, with TRBD1 identical over 9 bases. Germline lookup yields CDR1 MDHEN and CDR2 SYDVKM. The CDR3 covers 15 residues. V was clipped by 5 bases and J by 4 bases; unmatched bases: 8. The CDR3 region has the DNA TGTGCCAGCAGTACGACAGGGGGGAACACCTATGGCTACACCTTC. Residues: CASSTTGGNTYGYTF.

The chain employs TRBV3-1 (or the pseudogene TRBV3-2) and TRBJ1-4; D is perhaps TRBD1 (6 bases). Between the trimmed V and J ends, which lost 3 bases and 8 bases, there was a span of 19 bases. The CDR3 contains 16 residues. Per germline, CDR1 LGHDT and CDR2 YNNKEL (reference sequence). Written as DNA, the CDR3 is TGTGCCAGCAGCCAGGCAGGCGCCGGGACATCAGAAAAACTGTTTTTT. This sequence encodes CASSQAGAGTSEKLFF.

The rearrangement joins TRBV7-8 to TRBJ2-5; 9 nucleotides match TRBD2. J lost 4 bases, V lost 0 bases, and 9 bases had no gene match. This CDR3 has 17 residues. Germline V CDR1 and CDR2: SGHVS, FQNEAQ. This chain's CDR3 is CASSLALAGPRGETQYF. The DNA for the CDR3 is TGTGCCAGCAGCTTAGCCCTAGCGGGGCCCCGGGGAGAGACCCAGTACTTC. Variable domain in full (rest from reference TRBV7-8 and TRBJ2-5): GAGVSQSPRYKVAKRGQDVALRCDPISGHVSLFWYQQALGQGPEFLTYFQNEAQLDKSGLPSDRFFAERPEGSVSTLKIQRTQQEDSAVYLCASSLALAGPRGETQYFGPGTRLLVL.

This clone occurred a few times. The rearrangement uses TRBV18 and TRBJ1-4; 9 positions agree with TRBD1. There are 14 residues in the CDR3. Germline CDR1 and CDR2: KGHSH and LQKENI. V trimming: 6 bases; J trimming: 7 bases; junction bases outside the gene matches: 6. Written as DNA, the CDR3 is TGTGCCAGCTCCTTTACAGGGGGCGGTGAAAAACTGTTTTTT. Its protein is CASSFTGGGEKLFF.

The gene calls are TRBV3-1 (or the pseudogene TRBV3-2) and TRBJ2-4; D is perhaps TRBD1 (5 bases). CDR3 length: 17 amino acids. In germline, CDR1 is LGHDT, CDR2 YNNKEL (reference sequence). The ends were cut back, 1 base at V and 0 bases at J, with 13 bases in the middle. CDR3 amino acids: CASSQVKGRLAKNIQYF. CDR3 nucleotides: TGTGCCAGCAGCCAAGTAAAGGGGCGCTTAGCCAAAAACATTCAGTACTTC.

The V call is TRBV5-4, the J call TRBJ2-5; D might be TRBD2 (5 bases). The CDR3 contains 13 residues. Per the germline V gene, CDR1 is SGHNT and CDR2 is YYREEE (reference sequence). Trimming shortened V by 3 bases and J by 4 bases, and 10 bases separated the two germline ends. The CDR3: CASSSRGTETQYF. CDR3 in DNA: TGTGCCAGCAGCTCCCGGGGAACAGAGACCCAGTACTTC.

The J gene is TRBJ2-7, the V gene TRBV7-2, with 7 nucleotides matching TRBD1. The trim removed 1 base at V and 2 bases at J, leaving 2 bases unmatched. Per the germline V gene, CDR1 is SGHTA and CDR2 is FQGNSA. CDR3 length equals 14 residues. As DNA, the CDR3 is TGTGCCAGCAGCTTAGGTGGACAGGCCTACGAGCAGTACTTC. Its protein product is CASSLGGQAYEQYF.